A single sample is the source of the 6 T cell receptor beta chains below, sequenced in a study of post-analysis software for immune sequencing data. The study, taken as a whole, reports: A few TRBV segments occurring more often in patients than controls included TRBV5-6, TRBV5-1 and TRBV20-1.

What these receptors recognize is not known. TCR beta cDNA libraries had unique molecular identifiers. One entry per CDR3 protein results from TCRdb running MiXCR on the PCR reads. The table lists approximately 630,000 distinct CDR3 sequences, around 60% of them singletons, with approximately 10% in the top ten. Sequences were obtained from blood. The receptors were sampled from a girl between 2 and 10 years old with multiple sclerosis.

This clonotype was found a few times. The genes are TRBV5-8 and TRBJ2-1, with D perhaps TRBD1 or TRBD2 (6 bases each). Germline lookup yields CDR1 SGHTS and CDR2 YDEGEE. V dropped 5 bases and J dropped 4 bases, with 19 bases sitting between them. The CDR3 totals 16 residues. CDR3 DNA: TGTGCCAGCAGAGGGGGGCCAACCCTGGCATACAATGAGCAGTTCTTC. It specifies CASRGGPTLAYNEQFF. Combining the CDR3 with reference TRBV5-8 and TRBJ2-1 gives the whole variable domain EAGVTQSPTHLIKTRGQQATLRCSPISGHTSVYWYQQALGLGLQFLLWYDEGEERNRGNFPPRFSGRQFPNYSSELNVNALELEDSALYLCASRGGPTLAYNEQFFGPGTRLTVL.

The rearrangement joins TRBV5-1 to TRBJ2-5, with D possibly TRBD1 on 6 matching bases. In germline, CDR1 is SGHRS, CDR2 YFSETQ. The CDR3 has 13 amino acids. The V end lost 3 bases, the J end lost 12 bases, and 18 bases lay between the germline ends. This CDR3 reads CASSSSGTKEEYF. In DNA, the CDR3 is TGCGCCAGCAGCTCGTCCGGGACAAAGGAGGAGTACTTC. The whole variable domain, remainder taken from reference TRBV5-1 and TRBJ2-5, is KAGVTQTPRYLIKTRGQQVTLSCSPISGHRSVSWYQQTPGQGLQFLFEYFSETQRNKGNFPGRFSGRQFSNSRSEMNVSTLELGDSALYLCASSSSGTKEEYFGPGTRLLVL.

This clonotype appeared once. The CDR3 region has the DNA TGTGCCAGCAGCCAAGAGGGACCGGGGATTGAGGAGCAGTTCTTC. This codes for CASSQEGPGIEEQFF. The rearrangement uses TRBV4-2 and TRBJ2-1; the D gene could be TRBD1 or TRBD2 (5 bases each). The CDR3 is made up of 15 amino acids. CDR1 is LGHNA and CDR2 is YNFKEQ in the germline V gene. V was pared by 0 bases and J by 10 bases, with 16 bases between.

Of note for this clonotype: It is unclear where the CDR3 begins or ends on the DNA, so no DNA is shown, and the CDR3 is as TCRdb lists it. V is TRBV29-1 and J is TRBJ1-2; the D segment call TRBD1 is taken from the table without a DNA check. Germline V gene lookup returns CDR1 SQVTM and CDR2 ANQGSEA. The CDR3 region is 10 residues in length, termini included. CDR3 sequence: CSVGQGIDTF.

The chain has TRBV20-1 and TRBJ2-4, with 11 bases fitting TRBD2. V lost 6 bases, J lost 2 bases, and 21 bases stayed unmatched. Germline V gene data show CDR1 as DFQATT and CDR2 as SNEGSKA (reference sequence). This CDR3 comprises 20 residues. DNA of the CDR3: TGCAGTGCGAGGGTGTCTAGCGGGAGGTTGTTTCACGGGACCAAAAACATTCAGTACTTC. It codes for CSARVSSGRLFHGTKNIQYF.

This chain's CDR3 is CAISEELRETQYF. DNA for the CDR3: TGTGCCATCAGTGAAGAGTTGAGGGAGACCCAGTACTTC. This chain connects TRBV10-3 to TRBJ2-5; D remains unclear. Germline-derived CDR1 and CDR2 are ENHRY and SYGVKD. The CDR3 length is 13 residues. Trimming shortened V by 3 bases and J by 5 bases, and 10 bases separated the two germline ends.